A single sample is the source of the 12 T cell receptor beta chains below, sequenced in a study of vaccination and CD4 T cells after COVID-19. Specified treatment: roughly 10-day PBMC culture with coronavirus spike peptide pools or control peptides (ViraFEST assay). The Oncomine TCR Beta short-read assay generated sequence data from the DNA of cultured CD4+ T cells. TCRdb reprocessed the PCR reads with MiXCR, giving one entry per CDR3 protein. The table shows around 19,000 distinct CDR3 sequences, with roughly 27% occurring only once. For these receptors, no antigen is known. Sequenced material: cultured CD4+ T cells from blood. The receptors here all came from a human donor with COVID-19.

This clonotype was counted once. The chain has TRBV4-1 and TRBJ2-4; D gene unclear. Trimming left V 0 bases short and J 6 bases short, with 6 bases between. Germline-derived CDR1 and CDR2 are MGHRA and YSYEKL. The CDR3 spans 13 residues. For the CDR3, the DNA is TGCGCCAGCAGCCAAGATCTTAGAAACATTCAGTACTTC. Translation: CASSQDLRNIQYF.

This clonotype was detected a few times. J is TRBJ1-2 and V is TRBV19; D is perhaps TRBD1 (5 bases). V lost 2 bases, J lost 6 bases, and 13 bases lay in between. Germline V lookup: CDR1 LNHDA, CDR2 SQIVND (reference sequence). The CDR3 runs 14 residues. The CDR3 nucleotides are TGTGCCAGTAGTATATGGGGCAGGAGGGATGGCTACACCTTC. Translating gives CASSIWGRRDGYTF.

This clonotype has more than one count but fewer than ten. The rearrangement joins TRBV11-3 to TRBJ1-1; the D gene is possibly TRBD1 (5 bases). From germline, CDR1 is SGHNT and CDR2 YENEEA. The CDR3 covers 15 residues. The germline V and J ends were trimmed by 1 base and 4 bases, with 13 bases remaining between them. CDR3: CASSLVIGVATEAFF. CDR3 bases: TGTGCCAGCAGCTTAGTCATAGGGGTGGCCACTGAAGCTTTCTTT.

The rearrangement links TRBV1 to TRBJ1-1; TRBD1 was called by the table and not checked on the DNA. TRBV1 is tagged as a pseudogene. The CDR3 sequence is 16 residues long. CDR3 in amino acids: CTSSQVRVRGRGEAFF. CDR3 coding DNA: TGCACCAGCAGCCAAGTGAGGGTCAGGGGAAGAGGTGAAGCTTTCTTT.

CDR3 amino acids: CAWTLDRSTDTIYF. Here the CDR3 DNA reads TGTGCCTGGACCCTCGACAGGTCGACGGACACCATATATTTT. The chain employs TRBV30 and TRBJ1-3; tentatively, D is TRBD1 (6 bases). V dropped 4 bases and J dropped 8 bases, with 18 bases sitting between them. Germline values: CDR1 GTSNPN, CDR2 SVGIG (reference sequence). The CDR3 extends over 14 amino acids.

The chain carries TRBV7-2 and TRBJ2-2; either TRBD1 or TRBD2 may supply D (6 bases each). Germline V CDR1 and CDR2: SGHTA, FQGNSA. CDR3 length equals 16 residues. V gave up 7 bases and J gave up 9 bases, with 24 bases separating them. CDR3 DNA sequence: TGTGCCAGCAACCAAAGGGGGTCGGGGGCTCTTCGGGAGCTGTTTTTT. This gives the protein CASNQRGSGALRELFF. Supplemented by reference TRBV7-2 and TRBJ2-2, the full variable domain reads GAGVSQSPSNKVTEKGKDVELRCDPISGHTALYWYRQSLGQGLEFLIYFQGNSAPDKSGLPSDRFSAERTGGSVSTLTIQRTQQEDSAVYLCASNQRGSGALRELFFGEGSRLTVL.

In this sample, this clonotype turned up once. This chain connects TRBV10-2 to TRBJ1-5, with unresolved D. This CDR3 spans 13 amino acids. V lost 2 bases, J lost 5 bases, and 7 bases lay in between. From germline, CDR1 is WSHSY and CDR2 SAAADI. This CDR3 reads CASSEGRHQPQHF. As DNA, the CDR3 is TGCGCCAGCAGTGAGGGGAGGCATCAGCCCCAGCATTTT.

The V and J genes are TRBV6-1 and TRBJ1-2; 7 nucleotides match TRBD1. The CDR3 totals 15 residues. Trimming at V came to 7 bases and at J to 4 bases, leaving 12 bases not matched to a gene. Germline assignment: CDR1 MNHNS and CDR2 SASEGT. CDR3 sequence: CASNQGGPSGYGYTF. CDR3 DNA: TGTGCCAGCAACCAGGGGGGACCATCGGGCTATGGCTACACCTTC.

J is TRBJ1-5 and V is TRBV20-1; perhaps TRBD1 as D (6 bases). Trimming stripped 5 bases from V and 4 bases from J, with 21 bases between. The length of the CDR3 is 16 residues. Germline V gives CDR1 DFQATT, CDR2 SNEGSKA (reference sequence). The CDR3, as DNA: TGCAGTGCTCTTTCCGTAAGGGGGGTTTTAAATCAGCCCCAGCATTTT. Its translation is CSALSVRGVLNQPQHF.

The gene calls are TRBV4-1 and TRBJ1-1; D possibly corresponds to TRBD1 (5 bases). Trimming removed 4 bases from V and 8 bases from J, with 17 bases in between. This CDR3 contains 14 residues. Germline values: CDR1 MGHRA, CDR2 YSYEKL. The CDR3 region has the DNA TGCGCCAGCAGCCGCCAAGGGGTTGAGGGGGAAGCTTTCTTT. This translates into CASSRQGVEGEAFF.

The V and J genes are TRBV18 and TRBJ2-7; 9 bases fit TRBD1. Germline V gives CDR1 KGHSH, CDR2 LQKENI. V lost 2 bases, J lost 1 base, and 3 bases stayed unmatched. The CDR3 has 15 amino acids. The CDR3 sequence is CASSPWDRVSYEQYF. CDR3 sequence (DNA): TGTGCCAGCTCACCATGGGACAGGGTGTCCTACGAGCAGTACTTC.

This clonotype was picked up a small number of times. This chain joins TRBV20-1 and TRBJ1-4; 8 bases map to TRBD1. The CDR3 length is 14 residues. V shed 7 bases and J 2 bases; nucleotides not matched to a gene: 6. Germline CDR1 reads DFQATT; CDR2 reads SNEGSKA (reference sequence). CDR3 in DNA: TGCAGTGGACAGGGGATTTGGACTAATGAAAAACTGTTTTTT. Its protein is CSGQGIWTNEKLFF.